One and the same sample provided the 23 T cell receptor beta chains below, sequenced in a study of cytomegalovirus exposure and HLA in healthy donors. The PCR contained 60 Vbeta and 13 Jbeta primers. The table came from immunoSEQ multiplex PCR; TCRdb's copy has only in-frame clones and leaves some out. Here the sample spans about 160,000 clones, around 80% being singletons. The specimen was PBMCs. The receptors were gathered from a man aged 35-49 years in good health and CMV-seropositive.

The chain uses TRBV2 and TRBJ1-4, with a tentative D call TRBD1 (6 bases). This CDR3 is 12 amino acids long. V was cut by 6 bases and J by 8 bases, with 10 bases left in between. CDR1 SNHLY and CDR2 FYNNEI come from the germline V gene. CDR3 sequence (DNA): TGTGCCAGCAGCAGGGGAGAAGAAAAACTGTTTTTT. It yields the protein CASSRGEEKLFF.

The table lists this clone with a few counts. The rearrangement uses TRBV9 and TRBJ2-1; 11 bases agree with TRBD2. The CDR3 spans 16 residues. Germline V gene sequence: CDR1 SGDLS, CDR2 YYNGEE. Trimming cost V 3 bases and J 3 bases; bases outside gene matches: 5. Here the CDR3 reads CASSARTSGYYNEQFF. CDR3 nucleotides: TGTGCCAGCAGCGCCCGGACTAGCGGGTACTACAATGAGCAGTTCTTC. Full variable domain (rest looked up from reference TRBV9 and TRBJ2-1): DSGVTQTPKHLITATGQRVTLRCSPRSGDLSVYWYQQSLDQGLQFLIQYYNGEERAKGNILERFSAQQFPDLHSELNLSSLELGDSALYFCASSARTSGYYNEQFFGPGTRLTVL.

There are a few counts of this clone. The junction differs from germline at one of its ends, possibly a read error. This CDR3 is CSSSLASGQASYGYTF. CDR3 nucleotides: TGTTCCAGCAGCTTAGCGTCCGGACAGGCGAGCTATGGCTACACCTTC. The chain carries TRBV7-9 and TRBJ1-2; TRBD1 matches 7 bases. CDR3 length: 16 amino acids. Germline V gives CDR1 SEHNR, CDR2 FQNEAQ (reference sequence). The full variable domain, in which reference TRBV7-9 and TRBJ1-2 provide the parts outside the CDR3, is DTGVSQNPRHKITKRGQNVTFRCDPISEHNRLYWYRQTLGQGPEFLTYFQNEAQLEKSRLLSDRFSAERPKGSFSTLEIQRTEQGDSAMYLCSSSLASGQASYGYTFGSGTRLTVV.

The rearrangement links TRBV7-9 to TRBJ1-1, with D possibly TRBD1 on 5 matching bases. Between the trimmed V and J ends, which lost 3 bases and 4 bases, there was a span of 12 bases. This CDR3 is built from 14 residues. Germline CDR1 and CDR2: SEHNR and FQNEAQ (reference sequence). This CDR3 is CASSLGGVGTEAFF. The DNA of the CDR3 is TGTGCCAGCAGCTTGGGAGGGGTTGGCACTGAAGCTTTCTTT.

A single count supports this clone. The J gene is TRBJ1-4, the V gene TRBV4-1; no clear D gene. The germline gives CDR1 MGHRA, CDR2 YSYEKL. V was pared by 1 base and J by 8 bases, with 8 bases between. The CDR3 sequence is 13 residues long. This CDR3 reads CASSQGVREKLFF. In nucleotides, the CDR3 is TGCGCCAGCAGCCAAGGGGTGAGGGAAAAACTGTTTTTT.

V gene TRBV27 combines with J gene TRBJ2-4; 7 bases agree with TRBD1. The germline V gene has CDR1 MNHEY and CDR2 SMNVEV (reference sequence). The CDR3 is made up of 15 amino acids. After removal of 6 bases from V and 0 bases from J, the junction contained 5 bases not matched to a gene. This CDR3 is CASRRTGLAKNIQYF. The CDR3 nucleotides are TGTGCCAGCAGACGGACAGGTCTAGCCAAAAACATTCAGTACTTC.

V and J are TRBV10-3 and TRBJ2-2, with TRBD2 matching over 8 bases. CDR1 ENHRY and CDR2 SYGVKD come from the germline V gene. Germline trimming cut 8 bases from V and 1 base from J; bases unmatched to any gene: 3. The CDR3 has 14 residues. DNA for the CDR3: TGTGCCATCGGACTAGCTGAGAACACCGGGGAGCTGTTTTTT. Translation: CAIGLAENTGELFF.

A few counts support this clone. Sequence at one end of the junction differs from germline and may be a read error. The rearrangement uses TRBV7-6 and TRBJ2-4; TRBD2 matches 12 bases. This CDR3 comprises 15 residues. CDR1 and CDR2 (germline): SGHVS, FNYEAQ. The CDR3 DNA reads as TGTGCCAGCAGCTCGGACGGACTAGCGGGAAACAGTCAGTACTTC. As protein: CASSSDGLAGNSQYF.

V gene TRBV2 combines with J gene TRBJ1-3; no firm D call. The germline CDR1 and CDR2 sequences are SNHLY and FYNNEI. V lost 7 bases to trimming and J lost 4 bases, with 17 bases between them. The CDR3 is 15 amino acids. This CDR3 is CASNLEGLGGNTIYF. Written as DNA, the CDR3 is TGTGCCAGCAATCTTGAGGGATTAGGCGGAAACACCATATATTTT.

The V and J genes are TRBV6-5 and TRBJ1-1; D remains unclear. Germline V gives CDR1 MNHEY, CDR2 SVGAGI. CDR3 size: 10 residues. Trimming removed 8 bases from V and 4 bases from J, with 5 bases in between. The CDR3 bases are TGTGCCAGCCGGGGCACTGAAGCTTTCTTT. Translating gives CASRGTEAFF.

The rearrangement joins TRBV5-1 to TRBJ2-7; D possibly corresponds to TRBD2 (6 bases). CDR1 and CDR2 (germline): SGHRS, YFSETQ. The CDR3 length is 19 residues. The V and J ends lost 0 bases and 2 bases respectively, with 24 bases between them. The CDR3 sequence is CASSLEGRTPGTPTYEQYF. DNA for the CDR3: TGCGCCAGCAGCTTGGAGGGCAGGACCCCCGGGACTCCAACCTACGAGCAGTACTTC. Based on the CDR3 plus reference TRBV5-1 and TRBJ2-7, the full variable domain is KAGVTQTPRYLIKTRGQQVTLSCSPISGHRSVSWYQQTPGQGLQFLFEYFSETQRNKGNFPGRFSGRQFSNSRSEMNVSTLELGDSALYLCASSLEGRTPGTPTYEQYFGPGTRLTVT.

This chain connects TRBV6-1 to TRBJ2-7; possible D gene TRBD2, 6 bases. The CDR3 sequence is 12 residues long. The germline V and J ends were trimmed by 5 bases and 3 bases, with 8 bases remaining between them. The germline gives CDR1 MNHNS, CDR2 SASEGT. CDR3 sequence (DNA): TGTGCCAGCAGTCTCGGGAGCTACGAGCAGTACTTC. Residues: CASSLGSYEQYF.

The chain is built from TRBV5-1 and TRBJ2-5; D remains ambiguous. Germline V gene data show CDR1 as SGHRS and CDR2 as YFSETQ. The CDR3 runs to 13 residues. With 2 bases removed from V and 7 bases from J, the gap between germline ends came to 12 bases. The chain's CDR3 is CASSFDIGATQYF. In DNA form, the CDR3 reads TGCGCCAGCAGCTTCGATATAGGAGCGACCCAGTACTTC.

This sequence joins TRBV10-1 and TRBJ2-3, with 7 bases fitting TRBD1. Germline V CDR1 and CDR2: WNHNN, SYGVQD (reference sequence). The CDR3 spans 16 residues. Losses at the gene ends were 2 bases for V and 3 bases for J; bases not matched to a gene: 8. This chain's CDR3 is CASSEGKGQLTDTQYF. The CDR3, as DNA: TGCGCCAGCAGTGAGGGGAAGGGACAGCTAACAGATACGCAGTATTTT.

This clone was seen a handful of times. The CDR3 DNA follows: TGTGCCAGTAGTATAGCGGCGGGATCCACCGGGGAGCTGTTTTTT. Protein product: CASSIAAGSTGELFF. The chain carries TRBV19 and TRBJ2-2; TRBD2 is a possible D gene (6 bases). This CDR3 is built from 15 residues. Trimming removed 1 base at V and 4 bases at J, with 10 bases between. Germline CDR1 reads LNHDA; CDR2 reads SQIVND (reference sequence).

V usage is TRBV19 and J usage is TRBJ1-5; 7 bases fit TRBD1. V dropped 6 bases and J dropped 3; count of bases not matched to a gene: 8. From germline, CDR1 is LNHDA and CDR2 SQIVND (reference sequence). The CDR3 runs to 15 residues. The CDR3 DNA sequence: TGTGCCAGTAGATACGACAGGGCGTCCAATCAGCCCCAGCATTTT. Residues: CASRYDRASNQPQHF.

The V and J genes are TRBV10-1 and TRBJ2-1; 8 nucleotides match TRBD2. This CDR3 is 16 amino acids long. With V trimmed by 5 bases and J by 4 bases, 10 bases remained unmatched. Germline CDR1 and CDR2: WNHNN and SYGVQD (reference sequence). CDR3 DNA sequence: TGCGCCAGCAGTCCCAGAACTAGCGGAGTTTACAATGAGCAGTTCTTC. This sequence encodes CASSPRTSGVYNEQFF.

V is TRBV5-4 and J is TRBJ2-2; 7 bases map to TRBD1. This CDR3 contains 15 residues. The germline CDR1 and CDR2 sequences are SGHNT and YYREEE (reference sequence). J lost 4 bases, V lost 4 bases, and 7 bases had no gene match. CDR3 DNA sequence: TGTGCCAGCAGCCCCGGGACAGCCTTCACCGGGGAGCTGTTTTTT. Its protein is CASSPGTAFTGELFF.

The genes are TRBV5-6 and TRBJ2-5; 9 bases are shared with TRBD2. Trimming cost V 1 base and J 5 bases; bases outside gene matches: 0. CDR1 is SGHDT and CDR2 is YYEEEE in the germline V gene. The CDR3 totals 13 residues. The CDR3 is CASSLTSGETQYF. CDR3 nucleotide sequence: TGTGCCAGCAGCTTGACTAGCGGGGAGACCCAGTACTTC.

V and J are TRBV4-2 and TRBJ2-7; 9 bases line up with TRBD2. Germline loops: CDR1 LGHNA, CDR2 YNFKEQ. The V segment lost 0 bases and the J segment 4 bases; nucleotides outside the gene matches: 16. This CDR3 spans 19 amino acids. CDR3 nucleotides: TGTGCCAGCAGCCAAGACGCTGGGGGTAGCGGGAGAGGATCGTACGAGCAGTACTTC. It codes for CASSQDAGGSGRGSYEQYF.

This rearrangement joins TRBV6-5 to TRBJ2-5; D is possibly TRBD2 (6 bases). Trimming stripped 2 bases from V and 4 bases from J, with 8 bases between. The germline CDR1 and CDR2 sequences are MNHEY and SVGAGI. This CDR3 region has 13 residues. The CDR3: CASSYGGTETQYF. In DNA form, the CDR3 reads TGTGCCAGCAGTTACGGGGGGACAGAGACCCAGTACTTC.

J is TRBJ2-2 and V is TRBV6-6; tentatively, D is TRBD2 (6 bases). V gave up 5 bases and J gave up 5 bases, with 18 bases separating them. In germline, CDR1 is MNHNY, CDR2 SVGAGI (reference sequence). The CDR3 is 16 residues long. The CDR3 DNA follows: TGTGCCAGCAGTCAGATCGCCGGGAGAGGTACCGGGGAGCTGTTTTTT. The encoded protein is CASSQIAGRGTGELFF.

This chain links TRBV7-9 with TRBJ2-7; D not resolved. This CDR3 contains 13 residues. V was cut by 4 bases and J by 5 bases, with 12 bases left in between. Looked up from germline, CDR1 is SEHNR and CDR2 is FQNEAQ (reference sequence). As DNA, the CDR3 is TGTGCCAGCAGCTCCGACCCTAGGCACGAGCAGTACTTC. Protein: CASSSDPRHEQYF.